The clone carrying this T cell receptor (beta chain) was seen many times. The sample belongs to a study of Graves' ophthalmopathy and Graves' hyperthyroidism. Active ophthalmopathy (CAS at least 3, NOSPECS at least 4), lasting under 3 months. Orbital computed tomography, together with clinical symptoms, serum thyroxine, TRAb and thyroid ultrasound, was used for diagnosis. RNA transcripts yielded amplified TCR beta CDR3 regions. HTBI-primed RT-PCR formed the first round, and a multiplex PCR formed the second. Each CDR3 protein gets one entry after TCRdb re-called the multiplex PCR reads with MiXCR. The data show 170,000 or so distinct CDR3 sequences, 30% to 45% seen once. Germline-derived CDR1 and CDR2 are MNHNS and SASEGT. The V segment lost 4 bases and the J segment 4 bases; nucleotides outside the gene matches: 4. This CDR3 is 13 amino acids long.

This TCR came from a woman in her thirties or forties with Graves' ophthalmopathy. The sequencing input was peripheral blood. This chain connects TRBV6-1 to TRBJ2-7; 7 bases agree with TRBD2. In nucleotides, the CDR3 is TGTGCCAGCAGTGGGGGTAGCGGGTACGAGCAGTACTTC. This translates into CASSGGSGYEQYF.